This TCR beta chain was documented in a study of blood T cell dynamics during melanoma immunotherapy. Of note for this clone: No antigen is known for it.

Trimming cost V 5 bases and J 5 bases; bases outside gene matches: 9. The CDR3 sequence is 15 residues long. Germline V lookup: CDR1 SGHTA, CDR2 FQGNSA. Measured with immunoSEQ multiplex PCR; TCRdb has only the in-frame clones, and not every one. The sample includes under 11,000 clones, roughly 80% of them seen just once. Notes on the study in general: It remained unknown if the driving T cell clones were melanoma-specific.

Time point denoted: pre-treatment baseline. The TCR originated in a human donor with melanoma. This material consisted of blood, taken from a patient treated with checkpoint blockade. The chain combines TRBV7-2 with TRBJ1-5; TRBD1 aligns across 7 bases. CDR3 nucleotide sequence: TGTGCCAGCAGCGTGGTAGCAGGGGGTCATCAGCCCCAGCATTTT. Translated, it gives CASSVVAGGHQPQHF. The full variable domain, its missing parts supplied by reference TRBV7-2 and TRBJ1-5, is GAGVSQSPSNKVTEKGKDVELRCDPISGHTALYWYRQSLGQGLEFLIYFQGNSAPDKSGLPSDRFSAERTGGSVSTLTIQRTQQEDSAVYLCASSVVAGGHQPQHFGDGTRLSIL.